This T cell receptor (beta chain) was sequenced for a study of OX40 agonist ivuxolimab in advanced cancers. On the study more broadly: Ivuxolimab, which patients received intravenously every 2 weeks, was dosed at 0.01 to 10 mg/kg. Regarding the study as a whole: The authors also found low normalized T-cell clonal expansion in some nonresponders. There were, on average, more expanded clones in CD8+ T cells than in CD4+.

This clone showed up just a few times. Its antigen remains unknown. TCRdb's table, derived via immunoSEQ multiplex PCR, lists solely in-frame clones and lacks some. The table lists more than 95,000 clones, approximately 90% of them singletons, with roughly 0.77% in the top ten. Germline lookup yields CDR1 SNHLY and CDR2 FYNNEI. This CDR3 comprises 15 residues. The J segment lost 10 bases and the V segment lost 2 bases, leaving 6 bases of the junction unmatched. Sequenced here: CD4+ or CD8+ T cells sorted from blood, sampled in a trial of the OX40 agonist ivuxolimab. The V gene is TRBV2, the J gene TRBJ1-6, with 9 nucleotides matching TRBD1. This TCR came from an adult with an advanced solid tumor such as melanoma, head and neck, liver or kidney cancer. Here the CDR3 reads CASSETGTGRSPLHF. DNA for the CDR3: TGTGCCAGCAGTGAAACCGGGACAGGGAGGTCACCCCTCCACTTT.